What follows is one T cell receptor (beta chain) and its context. Its matching antigen is unknown. Clones were read by immunoSEQ multiplex PCR, and TCRdb kept only the in-frame ones, dropping some. The table lists around 15,000 clones, 67% of them singletons. Germline CDR1 is LNHDA and CDR2 is SQIVND (reference sequence). Trimming shortened V by 1 base and J by 8 bases, and 12 bases separated the two germline ends. The CDR3 is made up of 14 amino acids. The data are from a study of graft-versus-host responses after intestinal transplantation. Study conclusions and caveats: GvH clones were identified in recipient marrow, with some first appearing in ileum or blood.

Graft specimens yielded both intraepithelial and lamina propria lymphocytes. Sequencing was performed on ileum tissue, taken roughly 720 days after intestinal transplantation. This sequence originates from a human patient who received an intestinal transplant, so some T cells may come from the graft donor. The chain combines TRBV19 with TRBJ2-4, with D possibly TRBD1 on 5 matching bases. CDR3 in amino acids: CASSIAQGVDIQYF. CDR3 coding DNA: TGTGCCAGTAGTATAGCTCAGGGCGTCGACATTCAGTACTTC.